This entry is about one T cell receptor (beta chain). Its antigen is as yet unknown. The study ran its PCR with 60 Vbeta and 13 Jbeta primers. Libraries were prepared by immunoSEQ multiplex PCR; TCRdb keeps only in-frame clonotypes and omits some of them. This sample yields about 140,000 clones, of which 75% to 85% are seen a single time; around 4.4% belongs to the top ten. The entry originates in a study of cytomegalovirus exposure and HLA in healthy donors. Study-wide findings and caveats: One variant, a missense change in DCLRE1C, was linked in a later analysis to TCR beta V- and J-gene trimming. 87-base-pair reads could not separate some V segments, including TRBV6-2 and TRBV6-3. Common viral pathogens were later found to be apparently linked to several of the most significant clusters.

Trimming left V 7 bases short and J 0 bases short, with 13 bases between. In germline, CDR1 is MGHRA, CDR2 YSYEKL. The CDR3 runs to 15 residues. Input material: PBMCs. This clonotype originated in a man between 35 and 55 years old in good health and CMV-seronegative. This sequence joins TRBV4-1 and TRBJ2-1, with a weak D call TRBD2 (6 bases). The CDR3 bases are TGCGCCAGCAACCCCCCGGAGGGCTCCTACAATGAGCAGTTCTTC. Its protein is CASNPPEGSYNEQFF.